The present entry profiles one TCR beta chain with its context. What it binds is not known. The data are from a study of T cell clones after liver transplantation. This CDR3 comprises 14 residues. Germline CDR1 is SGHVS and CDR2 is FNYEAQ. V was pared by 5 bases and J by 1 base, with 5 bases of the junction left unmatched. Sequenced by immunoSEQ multiplex PCR; TCRdb stores in-frame clones only, minus some. The data contain some 33,000 clones, around 94% of them seen just once; the ten biggest clones take up roughly 26%. Findings and limits, study-wide: Compared with third party-reactive sequences, donor-reactive ones declined more, independent of withdrawal success. These preliminary findings come from unstandardized post-transplant sampling times.

V is TRBV7-6 and J is TRBJ2-7; 7 bases fit TRBD1. This sample comprised CD8+ T cells from blood, obtained 12 months after liver transplant. This receptor was obtained from a human patient who received a liver transplant. Part of the T cell pool may stem from the graft donor. The CDR3: CASSPRQGSYEQYF. CDR3 nucleotide sequence: TGTGCCAGCAGCCCTCGACAGGGATCCTACGAGCAGTACTTC. Drawing the rest from reference TRBV7-6 and TRBJ2-7, the complete variable domain is GAGVSQSPRYKVTKRGQDVALRCDPISGHVSLYWYRQALGQGPEFLTYFNYEAQQDKSGLPNDRFSAERPEGSISTLTIQRTEQRDSAMYRCASSPRQGSYEQYFGPGTRLTVT.